This TCR beta chain was observed in a study of blood T cell repertoires in COVID-19. Study at large: Some COVID-19 samples were acute and others convalescent; all came from the United States, Italy and Spain.

Germline CDR1 is KGHDR and CDR2 is SFDVKD. This CDR3 is 14 amino acids long. The V and J ends lost 9 bases and 7 bases respectively, with 20 bases between them. Methods used by the authors: The assay estimated nucleated cells by amplifying reference gene primers. The method was immunoSEQ multiplex PCR; TCRdb's version includes in-frame clones alone and lacks a portion of them. For V, J and clone size, that table is used; D and trimming come from the DNA. Among a few hundred thousand clones listed, 85% to 90% were seen once. Specimen: PBMCs or T cells enriched from blood (not recorded which). This clonotype originated in a woman in her 50s who had been exposed to COVID-19. The chain joins TRBV24-1 to TRBJ1-2; D may be TRBD1 (6 bases). CDR3 DNA sequence: TGTGCCACCCTGCCGGGGCGGGGGGCGCTTGGCTACACCTTC. As protein: CATLPGRGALGYTF.